The clone carrying this T cell receptor beta chain was seen a few times. Its antigen is not known. The length of the CDR3 is 14 residues. Germline CDR1 is SQVTM and CDR2 is ANQGSEA. J lost 7 bases, V lost 7 bases, and 11 bases had no gene match. The sample comes from a study of post-analysis software for immune sequencing data. As for the study in general: Progressive-relapsing, secondary progressive and relapsing-remitting multiple sclerosis were among the disease courses included. Regarding the study as a whole: Significantly decreased normalized Chao1 diversity was recorded for multiple sclerosis patients relative to controls. Clustering by F measure revealed strong co-clustering among samples prepared together in one batch. Patients used several TRBV segments, including TRBV5-6, TRBV5-1 and TRBV20-1, more often than controls.

TCR beta cDNA libraries included unique molecular identifiers. A population of about 0.95 to 10 million T cells gave rise to roughly 0.5 million cDNA molecules. Using its own MiXCR run on the PCR reads, TCRdb lists one record per CDR3 protein. The sample lists roughly 700,000 distinct CDR3 sequences; approximately 30% were seen once. This clonotype was obtained from a girl aged 5-17 years with multiple sclerosis. Sequencing was carried out using blood. This chain links TRBV29-1 with TRBJ1-2, with 11 bases matching TRBD1. The CDR3 DNA reads as TGCAGCGCCACCAACCGCGGGACAGGGGGTGGCTACACCTTC. This codes for CSATNRGTGGGYTF.